This T cell receptor (beta chain) was sequenced during a study of shared clonotypes between healthy human individuals. Profiled with immunoSEQ multiplex PCR; TCRdb holds only in-frame clones, not every one. The sample holds some 2 million clones, over 85% seen once. Everyone who donated was a Caucasian adult who lived in Nashville, Tennessee. From germline, CDR1 is MDHEN and CDR2 SYDVKM. CDR3 length: 12 amino acids. The V end was cut by 1 base, the J end by 7 bases, with 7 bases between. The rearrangement uses TRBV28 and TRBJ1-2; D unclear. Sequencing was carried out using naive CD4+ T cells sorted from blood. Subset described: CD45RA+ positively selected. The clonotype was recovered from a man aged 18 to 35 in good health. The CDR3 is CASSLSAGGYTF. Here the CDR3 DNA reads TGTGCCAGCAGTTTATCGGCAGGTGGCTACACCTTC.